The T cell receptor beta chain under discussion was sequenced for a study of cytomegalovirus exposure and HLA in healthy donors (dated 2017 in TCRdb). The study in broad terms: According to an earlier analysis of several hundred of the donors, 150 million to 200 million T cells yielded 117 million unique TCR beta sequences and 276 Gb of sequence data. The study used immunosequencing to profile the T cell repertoires of approximately 650 subjects and linked those repertoires to cytomegalovirus serostatus. In the later analysis, no new phenotypic data were used to find candidate immune exposures; instead, reliance was placed on TCR beta sequences and their occurrence across donors. High-throughput TCR immunosequencing, statistical association of individual TCRs with disease status, and machine learning were combined to predict cytomegalovirus infection status. Donor age, sex, ethnicity and CMV serostatus were compiled together with the repertoire data. A later genetic analysis used genome-wide SNP genotypes for 398 of the 666 donors, treating that subset as a discovery cohort. Of the approximately 400 genotyped donors, around 81% fell in the genetic ancestry cluster associated with self-reported Caucasian donors. Across some 400 genotyped donors of the cohort, an average of about 220,000 unique TCR beta nucleotide sequences per donor were sequenced, and around 20% of those sequences were non-productive. Typing coverage differed by locus: A, B, C, DRB1 and DQB1 were typed in about 620-630 donors, DQA1 in roughly 510, DPA1 in roughly 590, and DPB1 in around 490. The aim of the study was to test whether cataloging public T cell receptors could identify signatures of past pathogen exposure. Roughly five DR-DQ haplotypes were handled as single units for association and clustering because linkage in the cohort was strong. Along with the approximately 700-subject first cohort, a separate validation cohort of roughly 110 different subjects was used. About 300 gigabases of sequencing data and approximately 93 million unique TCR sequences were included in an early release covering roughly 700 HLA-typed donors. Every repertoire in the discovery cohort had been generated on one and the same sequencing platform. In a later analysis, previously published TCR beta repertoires from 666 donors were re-analyzed and high-resolution HLA genotyping was added so that TCR occurrence patterns could be studied. Both class I and class II loci were covered by HLA typing, at four-digit resolution. An earlier analysis of a few hundred of the donors applied high-throughput TCR beta sequencing to assess whether each TCR beta V gene segment acted as functional or pseudogenic. The research as a whole found: In vitro tests confirmed that a few of the cytomegalovirus-associated TCR beta chains recognize cytomegalovirus antigens. The only immune exposure information available for the cohort was CMV serostatus. Because HLA typing was missing for some donors at each locus, association tests included only the typed subset. Presence/absence analyses assumed roughly uniform sequencing depth across donors, an assumption that may not hold. Linkage disequilibrium might explain the correlated functional status among segregating V segments, but an unknown experimental factor could not be excluded. The sequencing pipeline was judged likely to have produced a cluster of highly shared sequence variants as a technical artifact. Some IMGT-functional V segments, including TRBV6-2 and TRBV6-3, could not be told apart with the 87-base-pair reads, so those segments were excluded. In a later analysis, TCR association rates were found to vary across HLA loci, with the most associated TCRs seen for DRB1 alleles and the fewest for HLA-C alleles. While some public TCRs were present in many individuals, most TCR sequences turned up only very rarely across donors. Only TCR beta chains were sequenced in this cohort, and the absence of alpha or paired-chain data limited detectable features. In the study, some 160 TCR beta chains were listed as associated with cytomegalovirus. A later analysis reported that several top co-occurrence clusters appeared linked to parvovirus B19, influenza, CMV and Epstein-Barr virus. In a later genetic analysis, fewer N-insertions in productive TCRs were reported among donors in an Asian-associated ancestry cluster than the roughly 640-donor mean. According to a later analysis, most CMV-associated TCR beta chains appeared to be HLA-restricted, and the HLA associations seemed to be driven largely by CMV exposure. Compared with equally common non-associated chains, HLA-associated TCR beta chains in a later analysis were more clonally expanded and had lower generation probabilities. Seventeen rarely observed V segments, including chromosome 9 orphons, were excluded from the earlier analysis of almost 600 of the donors because counts were too low. The authors suggested that the approach could potentially be extended to other disease states and immunological phenotypes. Specific HLA alleles were associated with around 18,000 TCR beta sequences at a false discovery rate of 0.05 in a later analysis. An earlier analysis of 450 to 750 of the donors showed that most TCR beta V segments appeared in productive rearrangements either about 87% or about 30% of the time, which broadly matched IMGT annotations. A further reported finding was that TCR beta sequences accurately predicted the HLA-A and HLA-B alleles for most subjects in the first cohort. When HLA alleles, especially DR and DQ, strongly co-occurred, attributing TCR associations to individual alleles was difficult. A later genetic analysis associated a missense DCLRE1C variant with V-gene and J-gene trimming of TCR beta chains, and an independent cohort replicated the association. The classifier was reported to diagnose cytomegalovirus status with high specificity and sensitivity in both the original and validation cohorts.

V is cut by 5 bases and J by 5 bases, and the space between the germline ends is 18 bases. The CDR3, cysteine through phenylalanine, is 14 amino acids long. Only the CDR3 portion is preserved as DNA: 42 bases, with reading frame beginning at the first base. Taken from the germline V gene (reference sequence), the CDR1 and CDR2 loops are GTSNPN and SVGIG. In total, approximately 610 healthy bone marrow donors made up the cohort. At the time of sampling, all cohort members were nominally healthy, though unrecorded immune exposures were likely present. The donor was CMV seronegative and belonged to the group of 320 or so seronegative cohort members. A peripheral blood sample was collected from each donor, and TCR beta sequencing was performed on peripheral blood mononuclear cells. The Qiagen DNeasy Blood Extraction Kit was used to extract genomic DNA from the blood cell samples. Libraries were made using the immunoSEQ multiplex PCR assay. For the multiplex PCR, a mixture combining 60 forward primers for TCR Vbeta segments and 13 reverse primers for TCR Jbeta segments was used. Amplification of the CDR3 region of rearranged TCR beta genes was performed with a multiplex PCR assay on genomic DNA. The amplified TCR beta libraries were sequenced on the Illumina HiSeq System as 87-base-pair reads. As for how the authors treated the data: A later analysis tallied tens of millions of unique TCR beta chains across the 610 or so repertoires, and about 10 million of those chains were shared by two or more donors. To remove PCR and sequencing errors, raw reads were error-corrected and collapsed into unique sequences using a nearest-neighbor algorithm that merged closely related sequences. To assign V, D and J gene segments, CDR3 sequences were aligned to IMGT reference sequences. For a sequence to be retained, at least a six-nucleotide match to both a V gene segment and a J gene segment was required. Rearrangements were called productive when the CDR3 lacked stop codons and stayed in frame with V and J; all others were non-productive. Following IMGT convention, CDR3 was defined as the stretch from the second conserved V-encoded cysteine up to the conserved J-encoded phenylalanine. The earlier analysis of around 640 of the donors excluded sequences that lacked an unambiguous match to a single V gene segment. An earlier analysis of 587 of the donors classified V segments as functional when productive rearrangements were above 56.7% and as segregating when the standard deviation between donors was above 5%. A statistical classification framework was built to diagnose cytomegalovirus status from the catalog of TCR beta chain sequences. In a later analysis, V and J genes were assigned by comparing TCR nucleotide sequences against IMGT/GENE-DB human TR gene sequences. In a later analysis, CDR3 sequences and most-parsimonious VDJ recombination scenarios were assigned using the TCRdist pipeline. In a later analysis, each TCR beta chain was defined by its CDR3 amino acid sequence together with its V-gene family, and reads lacking a unique V-gene family were excluded. In a later analysis, fewer than 650 highly shared, low-generation-probability nucleotide sequences were removed to address suspected cross-contamination and a sequencing artifact. For each public chain, a later analysis derived a clonal expansion index from normalized ranks of inferred template counts within each repertoire. In a later analysis, generation probabilities were computed using a VDJ recombination model fitted to out-of-frame rearrangements, and the results were checked against IGoR. A later analysis scored TCR-TCR, TCR-HLA and TCR-CMV co-occurrence with hypergeometric tests, applying a repertoire-size bias correction to TCR pairs. A later analysis estimated false discovery rates by permuting HLA or CMV assignments 20 times. In a later analysis, co-occurring TCRs were grouped using DBSCAN, and TCRdist sequence similarity was added for clustering within HLA-allele-positive subsets. Co-occurrence clustering excluded repertoires with fewer than 30,000 or more than 120,000 public chains, plus five with anomalous nucleotide sharing. What TCRdb holds here is the immuneACCESS table cut down to in-frame rearrangements. Part of the clones is not present; checked against another copy, under half of the missing clones reflect an unresolved V gene, and the others are unexplained. The DNA was the basis for D and trimming; V, J and clone size are from that table. The sample yields roughly 190,000 clones; around 90% were counted once. The ten largest clonotypes hold approximately 1.9% of the sample.

Remarks on this clone: Its antigen is still unknown. It has no much larger one-base neighbor in the sample; base qualities were not kept.

The sample consisted of PBMCs. Recombination linked TRBV30 to TRBJ1-1, with no confidently assigned D gene. This TCR derives from a woman between 18 and 29 years old in good health and CMV-seronegative. The CDR3 protein is CAWVSYGRETEAFF. In nucleotide form, the sequence is TGTGCCTGGGTTTCGTATGGGAGAGAGACTGAAGCTTTCTTT.